This TCR beta chain comes out of a study of blood T cell repertoires in COVID-19. Study processing details: The authors estimated nucleated cell counts from reference gene primer amplification. Repertoires were generated with immunoSEQ multiplex PCR, while TCRdb's copy carries only in-frame clones and drops some. V, J and clone size reflect that table, while D and trimming were determined from the DNA. The sample lists a few hundred thousand clones, 83% seen once, with over 0.95% in the top ten. CDR1 is SNHLY, CDR2 FYNNEI, per germline. This CDR3 has 14 amino acids. Losses at the gene ends were 8 bases for V and 4 bases for J; bases not matched to a gene: 4. Enrolment of Seattle patients took place during active infection, and they were followed longitudinally.

The chain employs TRBV2 and TRBJ2-1; 11 positions agree with TRBD2. Sequenced sample: peripheral blood. The sequence was collected from a woman aged 25 to 45 with COVID-19, enrolled during active disease. The DNA for the CDR3 is TGTGCCAGCGCGACTAGCGGGGCATACAATGAGCAGTTCTTC. Amino acid sequence: CASATSGAYNEQFF.